A selection of T cell receptor beta chains follows, all from one sample in a study of response to subunit inactivated influenza vaccine. TCRdb called the RT-PCR reads again in MiXCR, with one record for every CDR3 protein. The repertoire holds around 150,000 distinct CDR3 sequences, with roughly 11% as singletons. Sequencing was performed on non-naive T cells sorted from PBMCs, taken 45 days after vaccination. The source of these receptors is a man in his forties or fifties who received an inactivated influenza vaccine. Each CDR3 is given with its conserved first and last residue. Each record gives: CDR3 length, V gene, D gene, clone size, J gene, CDR3 DNA, CDR3 protein. The D gene is left open where the match is weak. Clone size is not always given. Where it is, it says once, few, many or a class for expanded clones.

>14|TRBV20-1|TRBD2|many|TRBJ2-3
TGCAGTGCAAACCGCGGGGGAAGCACAGATACGCAGTATTTT
CSANRGGSTDTQYF
>16|TRBV4-3|-|few|TRBJ2-3
TGCGCCAGCAGCCAGGAGCCTCTGGCCTTTTCAGATACGCAGTATTTT
CASSQEPLAFSDTQYF
>15|TRBV15|TRBD2|many|TRBJ2-7
TGTGCCACCAGCAAAGCGGGACCCCTCTCCTACGAGCAGTACTTC
CATSKAGPLSYEQYF
>18|TRBV11-1|-|-|TRBJ1-6
TGTGCCAGCAGCCCCCCCACCCACCAAGGCCCATATAATTCACCCCTCCACTTT
CASSPPTHQGPYNSPLHF
>14|TRBV11-2|-|few|TRBJ1-6
TGTGCCAGCAGCACCCGGACAGCGGGTTCACCCCTCCACTTT
CASSTRTAGSPLHF
>14|TRBV20-1|TRBD1|-|TRBJ2-7
TGCAGTGCTCGACTGGGACAGGGGACGTCTGAGCAGTACTTC
CSARLGQGTSEQYF
>15|TRBV20-1|TRBD1|-|TRBJ1-2
TGCAGTGCTAGAGCAACCGGGACAGGGGGCGATGGCTACACCTTC
CSARATGTGGDGYTF
>14|TRBV10-3|-|few|TRBJ2-7
TGTGCCACTAGCCATATGGACACAAGCTACGAGCAGTACTTC
CATSHMDTSYEQYF
>15|TRBV29-1|TRBD2|few|TRBJ2-1
TGCAGCGCTCAACCCCATGGGGGGGTCTACAATGAGCAGTTCTTC
CSAQPHGGVYNEQFF
>17|TRBV28|TRBD2|many|TRBJ2-2
TGTGCCAGCAGTTCGATCCGACTAGCGGAGAACACCGGGGAGCTGTTTTTT
CASSSIRLAENTGELFF
>14|TRBV12-3/TRBV12-4|TRBD1|-|TRBJ1-2
TGTGCCAGCAGATCGAGTGGACAGGGATGGGGCTACACCTTC
CASRSSGQGWGYTF
>15|TRBV28|-|-|TRBJ1-4
TGTGCCAGCACCCTAGTCTCGGGAACTAATGAAAAACTGTTTTTT
CASTLVSGTNEKLFF
>10|TRBV12-3/TRBV12-4|-|many|TRBJ2-3
TGTGCCAGCAGTCTCGGTACGCAGTATTTT
CASSLGTQYF
>16|TRBV6-2/TRBV6-3|TRBD2|-|TRBJ2-7
TGTGCCAGCACCCACCCAGGGCGGGAGAGGCCGTACGAGCAGTACTTC
CASTHPGRERPYEQYF